This T cell receptor (beta chain) stems from a study of long-term antiretroviral therapy in people with HIV. The assay used was immunoSEQ (version v3.0), run at survey level. The protocol was immunoSEQ multiplex PCR, while the TCRdb copy is restricted to in-frame clones and leaves out a portion. The sample lists 30,000 to 40,000 clones, over 70% seen once, with roughly 6.1% in the top ten. V lost 0 bases and J 2 bases, leaving 8 bases between the germline ends. The CDR3 is 14 residues long. CDR1 is SGHNT, CDR2 YYREEE, per germline (reference sequence). This clone was recorded only once. Its antigen is undetermined. Study results and limitations: Absence of data on ART adherence, viral resistance or therapy changes was noted. Post-ART samples showed increased diversity that remained below transplant donor control levels.

This material consisted of unsorted PBMCs, taken 0.6 years after starting antiretroviral therapy. The receptor was derived from a man younger than 35 with HIV. The rearrangement joins TRBV5-4 to TRBJ2-5; possible D gene TRBD1, 5 bases. In DNA, the CDR3 is TGTGCCAGCAGCTTGGGACAGTTGCAAGAGACCCAGTACTTC. This translates into CASSLGQLQETQYF.